This T cell receptor beta chain originates from a study of shared clonotypes between healthy human individuals. Across the study: CD8 memory received one plate per donor, CD8 naive two, CD4 memory three and CD4 naive three. Study-wide results and limits: A reduction in generation probabilities was seen for non-shared clonotypes relative to those shared by all four donors.

CDR1 and CDR2 (germline): SGHDT, YYEEEE. Trimming cost V 4 bases and J 9 bases, with 11 bases left between them. This CDR3 comprises 12 residues. In regard to this clone: What it recognizes is unknown. The sample contains more than one DNA sequence encoding this CDR3.

At a deep level, the assay was run. Some 32,000 T cell genomes, or 200 ng DNA, went into the sorted-subset replicate PCRs. Assay used: immunoSEQ multiplex PCR; TCRdb lists only in-frame clones, some missing. Among around 2.1 million clones listed, about 93% were seen once. Naive CD8 cells lacked CD45RO and underwent positive selection for CCR7, leaving out terminally differentiated effector memory CD45RA+ cells. Sequencing input: naive CD8+ T cells from PBMCs. The chain is built from TRBV5-6 and TRBJ2-1, with D tentatively TRBD2 (5 bases). The sequence was collected from a man aged 18 to 35 in good health. Some clones in this sample may be carry-over from other donors' samples. CDR3 in DNA: TGTGCCAGCAGCCCCGGAGGAGGTGAGCAGTTCTTC. It is translated as CASSPGGGEQFF.